These 9 T cell receptor beta chains came from one sample sequenced in a study of long-term antiretroviral therapy in people with HIV. At the survey level, the v3.0 immunoSEQ assay was run. Sequencing was performed with immunoSEQ multiplex PCR; in TCRdb, only in-frame clones are kept and a portion is missing. Of more than 20,000 clones in the sample, 75% to 90% were seen once. The material was unsorted PBMCs, obtained 2.3 years after starting antiretroviral therapy. The receptor set was obtained from a man aged 40-50 years with HIV.

The chain uses TRBV6-5 and TRBJ1-2; D remains unclear. The CDR3 has 14 residues. Germline CDR1 reads MNHEY; CDR2 reads SVGAGI. V lost 4 bases and J lost 4, with 13 bases in between. CDR3 sequence (DNA): TGTGCCAGCAGTTTACTACCGGGGTCCTATGGCTACACCTTC. Protein product: CASSLLPGSYGYTF.

DNA for the CDR3: TGTGCCAGCAGCTTAGACAGGGGGAGCTATGGCTACACCTTC. Translating gives CASSLDRGSYGYTF. V and J are TRBV7-8 and TRBJ1-2; 8 bases match TRBD1. The CDR3 loop spans 14 amino acids. CDR1 and CDR2 (germline): SGHVS, FQNEAQ. The trim removed 1 base at V and 4 bases at J, leaving 2 bases unmatched.

The gene calls are TRBV10-3 and TRBJ2-2, with 13 nucleotides matching TRBD2. CDR1 and CDR2 (germline): ENHRY, SYGVKD. Germline trimming cut 8 bases from V and 2 bases from J; bases unmatched to any gene: 5. This CDR3 comprises 16 residues. The CDR3 here is CAIWTSGGLNTGELFF. CDR3 nucleotide sequence: TGTGCCATCTGGACTAGCGGGGGCCTCAACACCGGGGAGCTGTTTTTT.

The chain links TRBV19 to TRBJ1-2; 7 positions match TRBD1. Germline V gene sequence: CDR1 LNHDA, CDR2 SQIVND (reference sequence). J lost 0 bases, V lost 6 bases, and 4 bases had no gene match. CDR3 length: 14 residues. The DNA for the CDR3 is TGTGCCAGTAGCAGGGACAGAGCTAACTATGGCTACACCTTC. It encodes CASSRDRANYGYTF.

This clone has a handful of counts. The J gene is TRBJ2-3, the V gene TRBV9; 10 positions agree with TRBD1. Trimming cost V 0 bases and J 1 base; bases outside gene matches: 5. The length of the CDR3 is 17 residues. The germline V gene has CDR1 SGDLS and CDR2 YYNGEE. The chain's CDR3 is CASSVEGGTGGTDTQYF. CDR3 nucleotide sequence: TGTGCCAGCAGCGTAGAAGGAGGGACAGGGGGCACAGATACGCAGTATTTT.

V and J are TRBV5-4 and TRBJ2-1; 13 nucleotides agree with TRBD2. The germline gives CDR1 SGHNT, CDR2 YYREEE (reference sequence). V trimming: 5 bases; J trimming: 8 bases; junction bases outside the gene matches: 16. The CDR3 has 18 residues. The CDR3 reads CASSPRRTSGRLTHEQFF. CDR3 sequence (DNA): TGTGCCAGCAGTCCCCGGAGGACTAGCGGGAGACTTACCCATGAGCAGTTCTTC.

The chain couples TRBV13 to TRBJ2-3; possible D gene TRBD1, 5 bases. The CDR3 sequence is 17 residues long. V was cut by 2 bases and J by 2 bases, with 17 bases left in between. Germline V lookup: CDR1 PRHDT, CDR2 FYEKMQ (reference sequence). CDR3: CASSLPRQGPATDTQYF. CDR3 in DNA: TGTGCCAGCAGCTTACCCCGGCAGGGCCCCGCCACAGATACGCAGTATTTT.

The J gene is TRBJ2-2, the V gene TRBV5-6, with 7 bases matching TRBD1. Germline assignment: CDR1 SGHDT and CDR2 YYEEEE. CDR3 size: 17 residues. V dropped 2 bases and J dropped 3; count of bases not matched to a gene: 10. CDR3 protein: CASSFSSQGEYTGELFF. The CDR3 DNA reads TGTGCCAGCAGCTTCTCTTCGCAGGGGGAGTACACCGGGGAGCTGTTTTTT.

The rearrangement links TRBV6-1 to TRBJ1-2; 8 bases agree with TRBD1. This CDR3 region has 13 residues. V gave up 5 bases and J gave up 3 bases; unmatched junction bases: 2. The germline V gene has CDR1 MNHNS and CDR2 SASEGT. CDR3 DNA: TGTGCCAGCAGTCCGGACAGGGACTATGGCTACACCTTC. It specifies CASSPDRDYGYTF.